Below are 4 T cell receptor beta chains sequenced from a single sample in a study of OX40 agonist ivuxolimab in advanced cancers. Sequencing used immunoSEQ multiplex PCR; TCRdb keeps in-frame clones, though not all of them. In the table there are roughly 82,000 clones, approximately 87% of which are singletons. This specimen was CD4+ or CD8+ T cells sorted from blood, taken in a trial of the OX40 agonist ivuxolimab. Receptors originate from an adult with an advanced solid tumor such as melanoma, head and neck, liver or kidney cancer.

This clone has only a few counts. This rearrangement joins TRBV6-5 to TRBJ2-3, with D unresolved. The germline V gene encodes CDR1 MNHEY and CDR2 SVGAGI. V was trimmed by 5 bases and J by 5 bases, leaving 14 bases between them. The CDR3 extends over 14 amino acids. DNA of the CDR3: TGTGCCAGCAGTAGTACGTCAAGGGAAGATACGCAGTATTTT. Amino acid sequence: CASSSTSREDTQYF.

The CDR3 loop reads CASSQQTQGRGTEAFF. Here the CDR3 DNA reads TGCGCCAGCAGCCAACAAACACAGGGGAGGGGCACTGAAGCTTTCTTT. The chain recombines TRBV5-1 with TRBJ1-1; the match to TRBD1 covers 7 bases. CDR3 size: 16 residues. Unmatched junction bases numbered 13, after V lost 4 bases and J lost 4 bases. Germline-derived CDR1 and CDR2 are SGHRS and YFSETQ.

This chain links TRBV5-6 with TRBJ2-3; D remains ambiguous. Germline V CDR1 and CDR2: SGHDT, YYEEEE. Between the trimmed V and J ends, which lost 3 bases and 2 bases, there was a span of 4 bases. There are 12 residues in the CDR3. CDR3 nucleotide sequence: TGTGCCAGCAGCTGGGCCACAGATACGCAGTATTTT. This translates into CASSWATDTQYF.

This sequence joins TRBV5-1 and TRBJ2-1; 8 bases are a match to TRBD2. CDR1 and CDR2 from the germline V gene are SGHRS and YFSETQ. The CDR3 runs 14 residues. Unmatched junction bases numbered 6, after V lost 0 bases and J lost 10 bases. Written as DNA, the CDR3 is TGCGCCAGCAGCTTGGACGGGGGGGTCGAAGAGCAGTTCTTC. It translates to CASSLDGGVEEQFF.